This record covers a single T cell receptor (beta chain). Patients had blood sampled at baseline and again on cycle 4 day 1 and cycle 7 day 1. V lost 8 bases to trimming and J lost 7 bases, with 12 bases between them. Germline loops: CDR1 SNHLY, CDR2 FYNNEI. This CDR3 has 11 residues. Repertoires were generated with immunoSEQ multiplex PCR, while TCRdb's copy carries only in-frame clones and drops some. Counted here are 94,000 or so clones, around 84% occurring once; the ten biggest clones make up roughly 1.1%. The entry originates in a study of OX40 agonist ivuxolimab in advanced cancers. Study-wide context: With a range of roughly 20 to 80, age averaged approximately 60 years, and 75% to 90% were male.

The rearrangement links TRBV2 to TRBJ2-7, with D tentatively TRBD1 or TRBD2 (5 bases each). Here the sequenced sample was CD4+ or CD8+ T cells sorted from blood, taken in a trial of the OX40 agonist ivuxolimab. The receptor's source is an adult with an advanced solid tumor such as melanoma, head and neck, liver or kidney cancer. The CDR3 sequence is CASGGEVEQYF. The CDR3 DNA reads TGTGCCAGCGGGGGAGAAGTGGAGCAGTACTTC.